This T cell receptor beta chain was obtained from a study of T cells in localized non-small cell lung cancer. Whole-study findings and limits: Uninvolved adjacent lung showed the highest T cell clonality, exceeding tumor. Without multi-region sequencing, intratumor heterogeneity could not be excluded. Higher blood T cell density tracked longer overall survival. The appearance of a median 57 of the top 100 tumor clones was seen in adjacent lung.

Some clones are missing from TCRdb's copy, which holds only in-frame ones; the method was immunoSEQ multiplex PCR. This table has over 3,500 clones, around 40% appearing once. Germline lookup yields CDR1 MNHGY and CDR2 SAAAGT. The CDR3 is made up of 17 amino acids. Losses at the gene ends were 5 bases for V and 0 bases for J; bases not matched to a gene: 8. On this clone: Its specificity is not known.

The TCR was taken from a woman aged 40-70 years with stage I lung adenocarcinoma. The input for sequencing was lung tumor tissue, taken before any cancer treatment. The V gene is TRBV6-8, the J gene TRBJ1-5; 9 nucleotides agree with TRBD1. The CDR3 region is CASSDGQGLYSNQPQHF. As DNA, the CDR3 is TGTGCCAGCAGTGACGGACAGGGGCTTTATAGCAATCAGCCCCAGCATTTT.